The next 8 T cell receptor beta chains were all read from a single sample in a study of blood T cell repertoires in COVID-19. The repertoire was sequenced with immunoSEQ multiplex PCR; TCRdb's copy has only in-frame clones and lacks some. The profile shows 100,000 or so clones, about 80% of them singletons. Sample: peripheral blood. These receptors were taken from a woman aged 65 to 85 with acute or convalescent COVID-19.

V usage is TRBV4-2 and J usage is TRBJ2-1, with 13 bases matching TRBD2. From germline, CDR1 is LGHNA and CDR2 YNFKEQ. CDR3 length equals 15 residues. V was clipped by 4 bases and J by 9 bases; unmatched bases: 6. The CDR3, as DNA: TGTGCCAGCAGCCTGCCCGGGACTAGCGGGACTGAGCAGTTCTTC. Translation: CASSLPGTSGTEQFF.

This clone appeared a single time. The chain links TRBV6-2 or TRBV6-3 to TRBJ2-7, with 12 nucleotides matching TRBD2. Germline loops: CDR1 MNHEY, CDR2 SVGEGT. The CDR3 sequence is 17 residues long. J gave up 7 bases and V 0 bases, and 10 bases lay outside the gene matches. This CDR3 is CASSYSTPSGGAEEQYF. The DNA of the CDR3 is TGTGCCAGCAGTTACTCGACCCCTAGCGGGGGGGCAGAGGAGCAGTACTTC.

The chain joins TRBV2 to TRBJ2-4; D call uncertain. Germline V gene data show CDR1 as SNHLY and CDR2 as FYNNEI. The V end lost 2 bases, the J end lost 0 bases, and 11 bases lay between the germline ends. CDR3 length equals 16 residues. CDR3 sequence (DNA): TGTGCCAGCAGTGAACAACCTCGGTTAGCCAAAAACATTCAGTACTTC. Translating it yields CASSEQPRLAKNIQYF.

The chain employs TRBV28 and TRBJ2-2; the D gene is possibly TRBD2 (5 bases). The CDR3 extends over 16 amino acids. Trimming removed 2 bases at V and 3 bases at J, with 13 bases between. CDR1 is MDHEN and CDR2 is SYDVKM in the germline V gene. In DNA, the CDR3 is TGTGCCAGCAGTTTAAGGGTCGGGGTAGACACCGGGGAGCTGTTTTTT. It codes for CASSLRVGVDTGELFF.

V gene TRBV29-1 combines with J gene TRBJ1-1; D gene ambiguous. The CDR3 extends over 13 amino acids. The germline V gene encodes CDR1 SQVTM and CDR2 ANQGSEA. Trimming stripped 4 bases from V and 0 bases from J, with 9 bases between. CDR3 region: CSVAVALNTEAFF. The DNA for the CDR3 is TGCAGCGTTGCGGTAGCCCTGAACACTGAAGCTTTCTTT.

The V and J genes are TRBV7-9 and TRBJ2-5, with 8 bases identical to TRBD2. V was clipped by 2 bases and J by 5 bases; unmatched bases: 7. This CDR3 has 15 amino acids. Germline V gene lookup returns CDR1 SEHNR and CDR2 FQNEAQ (reference sequence). CDR3 region: CASSLKAGGGETQYF. CDR3 bases: TGTGCCAGCAGCTTAAAGGCGGGGGGCGGGGAGACCCAGTACTTC.

The chain carries TRBV7-2 and TRBJ2-1, with a weak D call TRBD2 (6 bases). Germline lookup yields CDR1 SGHTA and CDR2 FQGNSA. Trimming left V 8 bases short and J 0 bases short, with 11 bases between. The CDR3 is made up of 14 amino acids. CDR3 nucleotide sequence: TGTGCCAGCTCGGCGGGGAGCTCCTACAATGAGCAGTTCTTC. It codes for CASSAGSSYNEQFF.

This clone was detected a few times. This rearrangement joins TRBV2 to TRBJ1-1, with D maybe TRBD1 (6 bases). Germline assignment: CDR1 SNHLY and CDR2 FYNNEI. This CDR3 has 13 amino acids. V lost 5 bases to trimming and J lost 6 bases, with 13 bases between them. CDR3 region: CASSLQGVAEAFF. CDR3 DNA: TGTGCCAGCAGTCTACAGGGTGTCGCTGAAGCTTTCTTT.